The sequence of this T cell receptor (beta chain) was determined in a study of multiple sclerosis patients with progressive multifocal leukoencephalopathy. Across the whole study: Controls were natalizumab-treated multiple sclerosis patients who did not develop PML, sampled longitudinally.

The study's findings and limits: Findings may reflect JC virus infection or just general immunocompromise. Expanded clones at PML onset predated and persisted through natalizumab therapy.

The table came from immunoSEQ multiplex PCR; TCRdb's copy has only in-frame clones and leaves some out. Here the sample spans under 40,000 clones, 80% to 95% being singletons. The CDR3 consists of 20 residues. Germline V gene sequence: CDR1 MNHEY, CDR2 SMNVEV (reference sequence). The ends lost 4 bases at V and 5 bases at J; junction bases unmatched: 19. Points on this clone: Antigen: not known.

Time point given: before natalizumab initiation. The V call is TRBV27, the J call TRBJ2-7, with 14 bases fitting TRBD2. This receptor was identified in a man younger than 45 with multiple sclerosis. The specimen sequenced was PBMCs. CDR3 sequence (DNA): TGTGCCAGCAGTTCCGATCGCTTCGGGACTAGCGGGAGAGGGACCCACGAGCAGTACTTC. Its protein is CASSSDRFGTSGRGTHEQYF.